This T cell receptor (beta chain) was retrieved from a study of Graves' ophthalmopathy and Graves' hyperthyroidism. This clonotype was seen repeatedly, ten times or more. Its antigen is currently unknown. Hyperthyroidism patients, aged 18 to 65, were newly diagnosed, under 2 months' duration. Other autoimmune disease, uncontrolled infection, pregnancy and lactation led to exclusion. Findings and caveats of the study: It was with 70.59% sensitivity and 72.22% specificity that the model predicted ophthalmopathy progression.

RNA transcripts were the template, and TCR beta CDR3 regions were amplified from them. The workflow started with a first-round RT-PCR run with HTBI primers and then moved on to a second-round multiplex PCR. Each CDR3 protein gets one entry after TCRdb re-called the multiplex PCR reads with MiXCR. The sample holds about 1.2 million distinct CDR3 sequences, about two fifths seen once. The sequencing sample was made of peripheral blood or thyroid tissue (not recorded which). This TCR came from an adult man with Graves' hyperthyroidism.

CDR3 loop: CASSLVVGGPVYGYTF. The DNA for the CDR3 is TGTGCCAGCAGCTTAGTTGTCGGGGGTCCTGTCTATGGCTACACCTTC. This chain uses TRBV7-2 with TRBJ1-2; TRBD1 might be the D (5 bases). In germline, CDR1 is SGHTA, CDR2 FQGNSA. The CDR3 runs to 16 residues. V was pared by 1 base and J by 4 bases, with 16 bases between.